This entry lists 13 T cell receptor beta chains sequenced from one sample in a study of blood T cell repertoires in COVID-19. Sequencing used immunoSEQ multiplex PCR; TCRdb keeps in-frame clones, though not all of them. This table has approximately 230,000 clones, almost 90% appearing once. The sequenced sample consisted of PBMCs or T cells enriched from blood (not recorded which). These receptors all stem from a woman aged 50 to 60 with acute COVID-19.

The chain joins TRBV27 to TRBJ1-1, with 7 bases that match TRBD1. V shed 5 bases and J 1 base; nucleotides not matched to a gene: 4. Germline loops: CDR1 MNHEY, CDR2 SMNVEV (reference sequence). This CDR3 region has 14 residues. The CDR3 reads CASSPGQPNTEAFF. CDR3 in DNA: TGTGCCAGCAGTCCGGGACAGCCGAACACTGAAGCTTTCTTT.

The table lists this clone with a few counts. This sequence joins TRBV7-8 and TRBJ2-2; perhaps TRBD2 as D (5 bases). Trimming pared 5 bases from V and 2 bases from J, leaving 21 bases between. Germline V gene data show CDR1 as SGHVS and CDR2 as FQNEAQ. The CDR3 is made up of 18 amino acids. This CDR3 is CASSPLVGGPSNTGELFF. The CDR3 nucleotides read TGTGCCAGCAGCCCCCTGGTTGGCGGGCCCTCCAACACCGGGGAGCTGTTTTTT.

This clone was recorded once. V usage is TRBV6-1 and J usage is TRBJ1-4, with a possible D match to TRBD1 (5 bases). Germline assignment: CDR1 MNHNS and CDR2 SASEGT. V lost 1 base, J lost 2 bases, and 17 bases lay in between. The CDR3 length is 18 residues. The CDR3 DNA reads as TGTGCCAGCAGTGAAGGCGGGGGGACGGGGACGACTAATGAAAAACTGTTTTTT. Protein product: CASSEGGGTGTTNEKLFF.

This chain's CDR3 is CASRAAGWDEQYF. The DNA of the CDR3 is TGTGCCAGCAGGGCAGCGGGCTGGGACGAGCAGTACTTC. The rearrangement uses TRBV2 and TRBJ2-7, with D possibly matching TRBD2 (6 bases). CDR3 size: 13 residues. Germline assignment: CDR1 SNHLY and CDR2 FYNNEI. V was shortened by 6 bases and J by 5 bases, with 14 bases between the two germline ends.

The chain links TRBV5-1 to TRBJ2-7; no reliable D call. CDR3 length equals 11 residues. Germline CDR1 reads SGHRS; CDR2 reads YFSETQ. Trimming shortened V by 4 bases and J by 4 bases, and 6 bases separated the two germline ends. CDR3 sequence reads: CASSNRYEQYF. Here the CDR3 DNA reads TGCGCCAGCAGCAACCGGTACGAGCAGTACTTC.

This chain links TRBV28 with TRBJ2-2; D is possibly TRBD1 (6 bases). V lost 2 bases and J 4 bases, leaving 11 bases between the germline ends. The CDR3 is 15 residues long. From germline, CDR1 is MDHEN and CDR2 SYDVKM. In DNA form, the CDR3 reads TGTGCCAGCAGTTTAACCGCAGGGGCCACCGGGGAGCTGTTTTTT. Translating gives CASSLTAGATGELFF. The variable domain in full, with the rest retrieved from reference TRBV28 and TRBJ2-2, is DVKVTQSSRYLVKRTGEKVFLECVQDMDHENMFWYRQDPGLGLRLIYFSYDVKMKEKGDIPEGYSVSREKKERFSLILESASTNQTSMYLCASSLTAGATGELFFGEGSRLTVL.

The V call is TRBV19, the J call TRBJ2-3, with D perhaps matching TRBD2 (6 bases). CDR3 size: 16 residues. Germline CDR1 is LNHDA and CDR2 is SQIVND (reference sequence). V lost 6 bases and J lost 0, with 16 bases in between. The CDR3 loop is CASSRSLAISTDTQYF. In nucleotides, the CDR3 is TGTGCCAGTAGCCGCTCGCTAGCGATAAGCACAGATACGCAGTATTTT.

The V call is TRBV3-1 (or the pseudogene TRBV3-2), the J call TRBJ2-5, with 8 bases matching TRBD1. The ends lost 5 bases at V and 2 bases at J; junction bases unmatched: 7. Germline lookup yields CDR1 LGHDT and CDR2 YNNKEL (reference sequence). This CDR3 has 15 amino acids. The CDR3 region has the DNA TGTGCCAGCAGCTTCCTTGACAGGGGACAAGAGACCCAGTACTTC. It codes for CASSFLDRGQETQYF.

The chain couples TRBV28 to TRBJ2-2, with D possibly matching TRBD2 (6 bases). This CDR3 contains 15 residues. The V and J ends lost 7 bases and 8 bases respectively, with 20 bases between them. Germline lookup yields CDR1 MDHEN and CDR2 SYDVKM. The CDR3 nucleotides read TGTGCCAGCAACCCGACTAGTCTAAATGGGGGGGAGCTGTTTTTT. Encoded protein: CASNPTSLNGGELFF.

This chain links TRBV7-8 with TRBJ2-7; 8 bases map to TRBD1. Per germline, CDR1 SGHVS and CDR2 FQNEAQ. Trimming took 2 bases from V and 5 from J; bases not matched to a gene: 17. There are 18 residues in the CDR3. CDR3 residues: CASSLLGQGRLLFDEQYF. CDR3 nucleotide sequence: TGTGCCAGCAGCTTACTCGGACAGGGCCGGTTACTTTTCGACGAGCAGTACTTC.

The chain combines TRBV29-1 with TRBJ2-2; D is perhaps TRBD2 (5 bases). CDR1 is SQVTM and CDR2 is ANQGSEA in the germline V gene. Trimming removed 3 bases from V and 6 bases from J, with 14 bases in between. The CDR3 length is 14 residues. CDR3 sequence: CSVDRGLGAGELFF. In DNA, the CDR3 is TGCAGCGTTGATCGGGGTTTAGGAGCCGGGGAGCTGTTTTTT.

This clone came up a few times. The same CDR3 is also encoded by other DNA sequences in this sample. V is TRBV5-1 and J is TRBJ1-4; TRBD1 is a possible D gene (5 bases). V was clipped by 0 bases and J by 8 bases, with 8 bases between them. CDR1 is SGHRS and CDR2 is YFSETQ in the germline V gene. The CDR3 consists of 13 residues. The CDR3 DNA sequence: TGCGCCAGCAGCTTGGGGGCAGGGGAAAAACTGTTTTTT. Its translation: CASSLGAGEKLFF.

This clone was seen more than once but under ten times. The chain recombines TRBV30 with TRBJ1-5; TRBD1 is a possible D gene (6 bases). CDR1 is GTSNPN, CDR2 SVGIG, per germline (reference sequence). The CDR3 runs to 13 residues. Trimming removed 3 bases from V and 3 bases from J, with 9 bases in between. CDR3 nucleotide sequence: TGTGCCTGGAGGGGGGCCCCCAATCAGCCCCAGCATTTT. It codes for CAWRGAPNQPQHF. The entire variable domain, with the rest obtained from reference TRBV30 and TRBJ1-5, is as follows: SQTIHQWPATLVQPVGSPLSLECTVEGTSNPNLYWYRQAAGRGLQLLFYSVGIGQISSEVPQNLSASRPQDRQFILSSKKLLLSDSGFYLCAWRGAPNQPQHFGDGTRLSIL.